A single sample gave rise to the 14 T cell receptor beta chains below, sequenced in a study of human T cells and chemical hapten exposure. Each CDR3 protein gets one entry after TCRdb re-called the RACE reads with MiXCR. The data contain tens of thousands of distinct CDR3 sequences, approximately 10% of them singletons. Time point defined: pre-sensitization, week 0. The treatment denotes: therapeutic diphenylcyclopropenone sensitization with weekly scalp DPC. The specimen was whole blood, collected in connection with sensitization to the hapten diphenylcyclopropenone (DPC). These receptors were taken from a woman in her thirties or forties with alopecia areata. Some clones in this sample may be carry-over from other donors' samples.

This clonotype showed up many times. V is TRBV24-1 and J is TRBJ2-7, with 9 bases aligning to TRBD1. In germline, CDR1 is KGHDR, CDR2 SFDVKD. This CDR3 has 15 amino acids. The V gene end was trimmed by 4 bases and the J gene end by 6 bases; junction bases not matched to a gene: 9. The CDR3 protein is CATSEVYRGRSEQYF. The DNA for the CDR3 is TGTGCCACCAGTGAAGTGTACAGGGGGCGAAGCGAGCAGTACTTC.

CDR3 loop: CASSYSGLIEKLFF. CDR3 bases: TGTGCCAGCAGTTATTCCGGACTGATTGAAAAACTGTTTTTT. The V gene is TRBV6-5, the J gene TRBJ1-4; D is unresolved. This CDR3 comprises 14 residues. Germline V gene sequence: CDR1 MNHEY, CDR2 SVGAGI. Trimming stripped 3 bases from V and 7 bases from J, with 12 bases between.

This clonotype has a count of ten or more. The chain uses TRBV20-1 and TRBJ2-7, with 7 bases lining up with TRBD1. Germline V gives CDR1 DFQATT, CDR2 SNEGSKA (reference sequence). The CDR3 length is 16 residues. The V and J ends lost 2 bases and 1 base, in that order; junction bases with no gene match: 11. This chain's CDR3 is CSARNSVTGASYEQYF. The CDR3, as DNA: TGCAGTGCTAGAAATTCGGTTACAGGGGCTTCCTACGAGCAGTACTTC.

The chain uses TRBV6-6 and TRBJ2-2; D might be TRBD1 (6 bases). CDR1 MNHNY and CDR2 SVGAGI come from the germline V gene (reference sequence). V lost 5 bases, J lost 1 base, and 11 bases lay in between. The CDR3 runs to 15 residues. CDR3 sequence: CASSPRQENTGELFF. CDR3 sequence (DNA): TGTGCCAGCAGTCCTCGACAGGAGAACACCGGGGAGCTGTTTTTT.

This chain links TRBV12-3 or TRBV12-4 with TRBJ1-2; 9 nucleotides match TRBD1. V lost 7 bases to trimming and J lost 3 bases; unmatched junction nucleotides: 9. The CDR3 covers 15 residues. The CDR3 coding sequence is TGTGCCAGCACCGACACAGGGGGCGCCGACTATGGCTACACCTTC. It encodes CASTDTGGADYGYTF.

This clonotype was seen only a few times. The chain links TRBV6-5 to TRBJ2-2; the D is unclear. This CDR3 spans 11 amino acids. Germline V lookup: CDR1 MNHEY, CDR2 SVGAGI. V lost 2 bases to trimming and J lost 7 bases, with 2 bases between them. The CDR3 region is CASSYVGELFF. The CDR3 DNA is TGTGCCAGCAGTTACGTCGGGGAGCTGTTTTTT.

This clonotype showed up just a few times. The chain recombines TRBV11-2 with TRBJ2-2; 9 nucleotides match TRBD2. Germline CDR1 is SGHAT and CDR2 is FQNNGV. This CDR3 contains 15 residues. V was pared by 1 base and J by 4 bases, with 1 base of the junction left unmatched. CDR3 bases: TGTGCCAGCAGCTTAGTTAGCGGGGGCACCGGGGAGCTGTTTTTT. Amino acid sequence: CASSLVSGGTGELFF.

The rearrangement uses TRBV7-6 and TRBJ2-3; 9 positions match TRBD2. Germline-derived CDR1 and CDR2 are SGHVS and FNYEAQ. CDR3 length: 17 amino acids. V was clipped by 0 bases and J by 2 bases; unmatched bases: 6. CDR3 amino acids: CASSLAPSGADTDTQYF. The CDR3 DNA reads TGTGCCAGCAGCTTAGCCCCTAGCGGGGCAGACACAGATACGCAGTATTTT.

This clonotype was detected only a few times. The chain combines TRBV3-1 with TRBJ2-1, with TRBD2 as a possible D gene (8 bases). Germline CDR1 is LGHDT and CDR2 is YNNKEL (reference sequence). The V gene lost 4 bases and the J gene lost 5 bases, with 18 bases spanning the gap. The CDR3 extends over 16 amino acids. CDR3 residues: CASSLRGSGTDNEQFF. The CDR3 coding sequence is TGTGCCAGCAGCCTCCGGGGTAGCGGGACAGACAATGAGCAGTTCTTC.

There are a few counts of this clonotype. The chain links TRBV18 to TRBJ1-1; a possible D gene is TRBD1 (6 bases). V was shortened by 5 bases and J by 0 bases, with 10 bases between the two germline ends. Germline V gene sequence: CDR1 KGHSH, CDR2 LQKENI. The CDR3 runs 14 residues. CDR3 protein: CASSVQGVNTEAFF. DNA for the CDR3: TGTGCCAGCTCAGTACAGGGAGTGAACACTGAAGCTTTCTTT.

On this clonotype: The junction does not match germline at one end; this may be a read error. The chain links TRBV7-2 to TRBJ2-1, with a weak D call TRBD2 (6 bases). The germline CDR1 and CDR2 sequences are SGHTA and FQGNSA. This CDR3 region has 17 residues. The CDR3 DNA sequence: TGTGCGAGCAGCACTCGGACTGGCGGGGTCTCGGACAATGAGCAGTTCTTC. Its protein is CASSTRTGGVSDNEQFF.

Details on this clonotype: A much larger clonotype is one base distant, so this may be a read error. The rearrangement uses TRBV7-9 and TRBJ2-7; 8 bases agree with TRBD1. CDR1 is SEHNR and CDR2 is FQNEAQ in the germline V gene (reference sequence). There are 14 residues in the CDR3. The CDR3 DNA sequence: TGTGTCAGCAGCCCGGGACAGGCGTCCTACGAGCAGTACTTC. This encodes CVSSPGQASYEQYF. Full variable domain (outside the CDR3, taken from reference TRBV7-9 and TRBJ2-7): DTGVSQNPRHKITKRGQNVTFRCDPISEHNRLYWYRQTLGQGPEFLTYFQNEAQLEKSRLLSDRFSAERPKGSFSTLEIQRTEQGDSAMYLCVSSPGQASYEQYFGPGTRLTVT.

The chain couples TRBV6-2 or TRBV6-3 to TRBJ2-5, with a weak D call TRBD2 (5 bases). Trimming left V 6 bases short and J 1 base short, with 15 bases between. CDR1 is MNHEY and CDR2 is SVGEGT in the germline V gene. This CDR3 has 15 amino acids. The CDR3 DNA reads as TGTGCCAGCAGCCGGGGTGGAGGAGCCCAAGAGACCCAGTACTTC. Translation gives CASSRGGGAQETQYF.

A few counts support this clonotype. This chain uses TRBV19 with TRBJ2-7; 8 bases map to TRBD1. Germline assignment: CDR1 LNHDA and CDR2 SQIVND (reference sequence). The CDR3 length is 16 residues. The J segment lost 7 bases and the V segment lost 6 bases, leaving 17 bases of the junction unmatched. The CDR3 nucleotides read TGTGCCAGTAGAAACTCCAGGGGGCCTTTTCCTCGGGAGCAGTACTTC. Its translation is CASRNSRGPFPREQYF.